Included here is one TCR beta chain sequence, with context. What it binds is unknown. This sample is part of a study of brain T cells in children with intractable seizures. Study-level findings and limits: Pre- and post-surgery blood differed in depth, so pre-surgery absences may be undersampling.

Sequencing was limited to surgery cases with top T cell transcript signatures in brain tissue. The repertoire was sequenced with immunoSEQ multiplex PCR; TCRdb's copy has only in-frame clones and lacks some. The sample consists of fewer than 150,000 clones, approximately 94% of them appearing once. Trimming left V 3 bases short and J 1 base short, with 6 bases between. The CDR3 is 13 amino acids. This TCR derives from a boy under three years old with hemimegalencephaly and intractable seizures. The specimen was peripheral blood, collected at surgery. The chain joins TRBV12-3 or TRBV12-4 to TRBJ1-1; D uncertain. CDR3 amino acids: CASSFRWNTEAFF. CDR3 DNA: TGTGCCAGCAGTTTTAGGTGGAACACTGAAGCTTTCTTT.